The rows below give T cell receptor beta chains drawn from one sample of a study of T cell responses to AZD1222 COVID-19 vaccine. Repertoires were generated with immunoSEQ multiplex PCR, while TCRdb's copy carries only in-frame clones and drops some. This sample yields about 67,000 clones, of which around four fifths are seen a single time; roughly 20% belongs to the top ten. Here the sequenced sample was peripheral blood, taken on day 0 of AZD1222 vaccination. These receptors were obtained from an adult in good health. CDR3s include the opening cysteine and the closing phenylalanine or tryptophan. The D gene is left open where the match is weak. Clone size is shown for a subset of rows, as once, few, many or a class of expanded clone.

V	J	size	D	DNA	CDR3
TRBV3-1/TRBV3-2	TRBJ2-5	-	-	TGTGCCAGCAGCCCCGGGGCAGGGGAAGAGACCCAGTACTTC	CASSPGAGEETQYF
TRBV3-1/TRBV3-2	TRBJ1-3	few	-	TGTGCCAGCAGCCAGGGGGTGGGTTCCTCTGGAAACACCATATATTTT	CASSQGVGSSGNTIYF
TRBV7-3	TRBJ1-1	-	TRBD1	TGTGCCAGCAGCTCGCCGACAGGGAGCACTGAAGCTTTCTTT	CASSSPTGSTEAFF
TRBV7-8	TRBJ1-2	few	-	TGTGCCAGCAGCTTTTCCCATGGGGGAACTAACTATGGCTACACCTTC	CASSFSHGGTNYGYTF
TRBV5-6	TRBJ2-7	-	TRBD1	TGTGCCAGCAGCTTGGCCAACCGGGACAGGGGGCATTGGGGCTACGAGCAGTACTTC	CASSLANRDRGHWGYEQYF
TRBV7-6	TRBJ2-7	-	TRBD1	TGTGCCAGCAGCTCCGGGACAGGGGGCTACGAGCAGTACTTC	CASSSGTGGYEQYF
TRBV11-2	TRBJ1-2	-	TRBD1	TGTGCCAGCAGCTCAACCGGGGGGGACAGCTATGGCTACACCTTC	CASSSTGGDSYGYTF
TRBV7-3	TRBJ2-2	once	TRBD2	TGTGCCAGCAGCCCGGGACTAATTAACACCGGGGAGCTGTTTTTT	CASSPGLINTGELFF
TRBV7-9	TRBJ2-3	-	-	TGTGCCAGCAGCTTAGCGGGGACCACAGATACGCAGTATTTT	CASSLAGTTDTQYF
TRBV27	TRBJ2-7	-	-	TGTGCCAGCTCCAGAACAACTTCCTACGAGCAGTACTTC	CASSRTTSYEQYF
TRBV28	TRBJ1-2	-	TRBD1	TGTGCCAGCAGTCCACCCTACCGGACAGGGGCTAACTATGGCTACACCTTC	CASSPPYRTGANYGYTF
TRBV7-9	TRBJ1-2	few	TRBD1	TGTGCCAGCAGCCAAGGACAGGGTTTATATGGCTACACCTTC	CASSQGQGLYGYTF
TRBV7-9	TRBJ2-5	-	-	TGTGCCAGCATCCTGGCTCCTCAAGAGACCCAGTACTTC	CASILAPQETQYF
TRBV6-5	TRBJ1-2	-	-	TGTGCCAGCAGTTCGACAGGAGGAGACTATGGCTACACCTTC	CASSSTGGDYGYTF
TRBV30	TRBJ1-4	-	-	TGTGCCTGGAGGGGCCAGGGTGAAAAACTGTTTTTT	CAWRGQGEKLFF
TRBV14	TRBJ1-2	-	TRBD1	TGTGCCAGCAGCTTACCGGGACAGGGGGCAAATGGCTACACCTTC	CASSLPGQGANGYTF
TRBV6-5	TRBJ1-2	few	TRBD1	TGTGCCACTATGCCCGGGACAGACTTTCTTTATGGCTACACCTTC	CATMPGTDFLYGYTF
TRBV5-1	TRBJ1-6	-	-	TGCGCCAGAGAGGACAGCCATTCACCCCTCCACTTT	CAREDSHSPLHF
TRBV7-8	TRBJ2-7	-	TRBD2	TGTGCCAGCAGCCCCGCGGAAGGCGGGGGGACGTACGAGCAGTACTTC	CASSPAEGGGTYEQYF
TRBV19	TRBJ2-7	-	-	TGTGCCAGTAGTATAGACAGATCCTACGAGCAGTACTTC	CASSIDRSYEQYF
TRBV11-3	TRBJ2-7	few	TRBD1	TGTGCCAGCAGCCCGGGACAGGGGCAAAATTACGAGCAGTACTTC	CASSPGQGQNYEQYF
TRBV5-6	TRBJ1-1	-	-	TGTGCCAGCAGCCGGGAGACGGCGTATACACTCGCTGAAGCTTTCTTT	CASSRETAYTLAEAFF
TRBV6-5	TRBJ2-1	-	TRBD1	TGTGCCAGCAGACGAGGGACAGGGGCATACAATGAGCAGTTCTTC	CASRRGTGAYNEQFF
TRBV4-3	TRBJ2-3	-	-	TGCGCCAGCAGCCGGGGTGCTAGCGCGGCGCAGTATTTT	CASSRGASAAQYF
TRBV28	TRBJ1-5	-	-	TGTGCCAGCAGTGCCCCTGGAGGGATTCAGCCCCAGCATTTT	CASSAPGGIQPQHF
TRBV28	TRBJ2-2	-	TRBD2	TGTGCCAGCAGGCTTGGGGCTAGCGGGAGTGGCGGGGAGCTGTTTTTT	CASRLGASGSGGELFF
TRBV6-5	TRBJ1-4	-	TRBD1	TGTGCCAGCAGTCGACAGGGGGCGCCGGATGAAAAACTGTTTTTT	CASSRQGAPDEKLFF
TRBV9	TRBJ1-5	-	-	TGTGCCAGCAGCGGTAAAACAGAGGCCCAGCATTTT	CASSGKTEAQHF
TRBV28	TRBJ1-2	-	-	TGTGCCAGCAGTTTCACCGGTGGCTACACCTTC	CASSFTGGYTF
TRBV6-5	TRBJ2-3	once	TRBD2	TGTGCCAGCCGTCTAGCGGGAGGGAATACGCAGTATTTT	CASRLAGGNTQYF
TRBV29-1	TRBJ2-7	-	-	TGCAGCGTTGTCCTGTCGTACGAGCAGTACTTC	CSVVLSYEQYF
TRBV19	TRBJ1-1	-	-	TGTGCCAGTAGTATAGGCCCCGGGTGGGCCACTGAAGCTTTCTTT	CASSIGPGWATEAFF
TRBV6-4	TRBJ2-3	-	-	TGTGCCAGCAGCCCGGGGTACACAGATACGCAGTATTTT	CASSPGYTDTQYF
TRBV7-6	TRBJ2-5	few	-	TGTGCCAGCAGCCCAACCCGGACGCCGGGGGAGACCCAGTACTTC	CASSPTRTPGETQYF
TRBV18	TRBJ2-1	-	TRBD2	TGTGCCAGCTCAGCGCGCGGAAAAAGCGGGAGGGCCTTTGATGAGCAGTTCTTC	CASSARGKSGRAFDEQFF
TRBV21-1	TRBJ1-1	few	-	TGTGCCAGCAGCAAAGGGGACAGTGAAGCTTTCTTT	CASSKGDSEAFF
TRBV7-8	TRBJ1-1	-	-	TGTGCCAGCAGCTTAGAACGAGGTAAAGGTGAAGCTTTCTTT	CASSLERGKGEAFF
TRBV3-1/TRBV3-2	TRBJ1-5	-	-	TGTGCCAGCAGCCAAGGGGCGGGCAGCAATCAGCCCCAGCATTTT	CASSQGAGSNQPQHF
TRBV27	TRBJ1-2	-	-	TGTGCCAGCAGTTCCACAGCTAACTATGGCTACACCTTC	CASSSTANYGYTF
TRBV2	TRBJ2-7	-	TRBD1	TGTGCCAGCAGGACAGGGGGCGCTTCCTACGAGCAGTACTTC	CASRTGGASYEQYF
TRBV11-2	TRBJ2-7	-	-	TGTGCCAGCAGCTTATATGACAGCCCTGATTACGAGCAGTACTTC	CASSLYDSPDYEQYF
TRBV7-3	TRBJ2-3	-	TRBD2	TGTGCCAGCAGCCCCGGGCGGGGGGCAAGAGATACGCAGTATTTT	CASSPGRGARDTQYF
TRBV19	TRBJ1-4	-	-	TGTGCCAGTAGTTCCCCGGGGGGGCGGAGTGAAAAACTGTTTTTT	CASSSPGGRSEKLFF
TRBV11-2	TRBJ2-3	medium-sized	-	TGTGCCAGCAGCCCCCAGCTGGCCTCCACAGATACGCAGTATTTT	CASSPQLASTDTQYF
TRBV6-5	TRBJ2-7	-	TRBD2	TGTGCCAGCACCTACGGGACTAGCGGATCCCTCTACTTC	CASTYGTSGSLYF
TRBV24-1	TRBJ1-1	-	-	TGTGCCACCAGTGATCAGGGTCTCACTGAAGCTTTCTTT	CATSDQGLTEAFF
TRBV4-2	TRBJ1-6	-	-	TGTGCCAGCAGCCAAGATCAGGGCAGCAGCTCCGTCAATTCACCCCTCCACTTT	CASSQDQGSSSVNSPLHF
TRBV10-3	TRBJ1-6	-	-	TGTGCCATCAGTGAGCCCGGACTGGCTAGCTCCTATAATTCACCCCTCCACTTT	CAISEPGLASSYNSPLHF